The 26 T cell receptor beta chains given below trace back to one sample, sequenced in a study of cytomegalovirus exposure and HLA in healthy donors. The PCR ran on 60 Vbeta and 13 Jbeta primers. Assay used: immunoSEQ multiplex PCR; TCRdb lists only in-frame clones, some missing. Here the sample spans 65,000 to 85,000 clones, around 70% being singletons. The sequenced sample consisted of PBMCs. The receptors were gathered from a male donor in good health and CMV-seropositive.

V is TRBV6-6 and J is TRBJ2-1, with a weak D call TRBD2 (7 bases). Trimming removed 5 bases at V and 4 bases at J, with 12 bases between. CDR3 length: 14 amino acids. The germline gives CDR1 MNHNY, CDR2 SVGAGI (reference sequence). Here the CDR3 reads CASSPRGAYNEQFF. The CDR3 bases are TGTGCCAGCAGTCCCCGGGGGGCATACAATGAGCAGTTCTTC.

The rearrangement joins TRBV9 to TRBJ2-3; 9 bases are shared with TRBD2. After removal of 3 bases from V and 3 bases from J, the junction contained 8 bases not matched to a gene. The CDR3 spans 16 residues. CDR1 and CDR2 from the germline V gene are SGDLS and YYNGEE. The CDR3 sequence is CASSASGTSKTDTQYF. The DNA for the CDR3 is TGTGCCAGCAGCGCCTCCGGGACTAGCAAGACAGATACGCAGTATTTT.

The V gene is TRBV30, the J gene TRBJ1-4, with TRBD1 identical over 8 bases. From germline, CDR1 is GTSNPN and CDR2 SVGIG (reference sequence). The junction had 15 bases not matched to a gene; V was cut back by 2 bases and J by 10 bases. This CDR3 comprises 16 residues. Written as DNA, the CDR3 is TGTGCCTGGAGTCCAATAGCCGGGACAGGAGATATAAAACTGTTTTTT. Its protein is CAWSPIAGTGDIKLFF.

The chain combines TRBV10-1 with TRBJ2-3; 11 bases line up with TRBD1. The CDR3 sequence is 17 residues long. Germline V gene sequence: CDR1 WNHNN, CDR2 SYGVQD (reference sequence). After removal of 6 bases from V and 6 bases from J, the junction contained 14 bases not matched to a gene. CDR3 protein: CASSDTPRTGGEDTQYF. The CDR3 nucleotides are TGCGCCAGCAGCGATACCCCCCGGACAGGGGGCGAGGATACGCAGTATTTT.

This clone was counted only a few times. The chain uses TRBV7-7 and TRBJ2-1; 9 bases align to TRBD2. The junction had 8 bases not matched to a gene; V was cut back by 5 bases and J by 6 bases. The CDR3 is 15 residues long. Germline V gene sequence: CDR1 SSHAT, CDR2 FNYEAQ (reference sequence). CDR3 nucleotide sequence: TGTGCCAGCAGCCCCGTTAGCGGGAGAGGCAATGAGCAGTTCTTC. This sequence encodes CASSPVSGRGNEQFF.

The chain employs TRBV6-5 and TRBJ1-6; no reliable D call. V was shortened by 0 bases and J by 9 bases, with 6 bases between the two germline ends. Germline V gene sequence: CDR1 MNHEY, CDR2 SVGAGI. CDR3 length: 13 residues. The CDR3 DNA is TGTGCCAGCAGTTACTCGGAGCTTTCACCCCTCCACTTT. It is translated as CASSYSELSPLHF.

This chain joins TRBV14 and TRBJ2-2, with TRBD1 identical over 9 bases. The ends lost 6 bases at V and 2 bases at J; junction bases unmatched: 1. The CDR3 length is 14 residues. CDR1 and CDR2 (germline): SGHDN, FVKESK. The CDR3 coding sequence is TGTGCCAGCAGGGGACAGGGAAACACCGGGGAGCTGTTTTTT. Translating gives CASRGQGNTGELFF.

Details on this clone: Other DNA sequences in this specimen translate into the identical CDR3. V usage is TRBV4-1 and J usage is TRBJ2-7; weak D call: TRBD1 (5 bases). This CDR3 is built from 15 residues. Trimming pared 0 bases from V and 1 base from J, leaving 10 bases between. CDR1 MGHRA and CDR2 YSYEKL come from the germline V gene. The CDR3: CASSQELDRSYEQYF. DNA of the CDR3: TGCGCCAGCAGCCAAGAACTTGACAGATCCTACGAGCAGTACTTC.

The chain combines TRBV5-1 with TRBJ2-7, with 7 bases identical to TRBD2. Germline CDR1 and CDR2: SGHRS and YFSETQ. This CDR3 is 14 amino acids long. Unmatched junction bases numbered 3, after V lost 3 bases and J lost 0 bases. CDR3 sequence reads: CASSSGTTSYEQYF. The CDR3 coding sequence is TGCGCCAGCAGCTCCGGGACTACCTCCTACGAGCAGTACTTC.

This CDR3 reads CASSVATGTEAFF. The CDR3 DNA sequence: TGTGCCAGCAGCGTAGCGACTGGCACTGAAGCTTTCTTT. The rearrangement joins TRBV9 to TRBJ1-1; D not resolved. Germline V CDR1 and CDR2: SGDLS, YYNGEE. CDR3 length: 13 amino acids. The V and J ends lost 0 bases and 4 bases respectively, with 7 bases between them. The whole variable domain, filled in from reference TRBV9 and TRBJ1-1, reads DSGVTQTPKHLITATGQRVTLRCSPRSGDLSVYWYQQSLDQGLQFLIQYYNGEERAKGNILERFSAQQFPDLHSELNLSSLELGDSALYFCASSVATGTEAFFGQGTRLTVV.

CDR3 DNA: TGTGCCAGCAGTTACCGTCCTAGCGGGGAAAACTACGAGCAGTACTTC. It yields the protein CASSYRPSGENYEQYF. The chain uses TRBV6-5 and TRBJ2-7, with 9 bases lining up with TRBD2. The germline V gene has CDR1 MNHEY and CDR2 SVGAGI. V lost 2 bases, J lost 3 bases, and 8 bases stayed unmatched. This CDR3 is 16 amino acids long.

The chain has TRBV5-4 and TRBJ2-3, with no clear D. V was clipped by 7 bases and J by 6 bases, with 9 bases between them. Germline V CDR1 and CDR2: SGHNT, YYREEE (reference sequence). CDR3 length: 11 amino acids. The CDR3 region is CASSQADTQYF. The CDR3 bases are TGTGCCAGCTCTCAAGCTGATACGCAGTATTTT.

The chain has TRBV7-2 and TRBJ2-5, with D tentatively TRBD2 (5 bases). Germline CDR1 is SGHTA and CDR2 is FQGNSA. V gave up 5 bases and J gave up 5 bases, with 15 bases separating them. CDR3 length: 14 amino acids. In DNA, the CDR3 is TGTGCCAGCAGCAAAGAGGGCAGACCCGAGACCCAGTACTTC. As protein: CASSKEGRPETQYF. Filled out from reference TRBV7-2 and TRBJ2-5, the complete variable domain reads GAGVSQSPSNKVTEKGKDVELRCDPISGHTALYWYRQSLGQGLEFLIYFQGNSAPDKSGLPSDRFSAERTGGSVSTLTIQRTQQEDSAVYLCASSKEGRPETQYFGPGTRLLVL.

V gene TRBV7-6 combines with J gene TRBJ2-3; D unresolved. Germline CDR1 SGHVS, CDR2 FNYEAQ. The CDR3 is made up of 13 amino acids. The V gene lost 3 bases and the J gene lost 0 bases, with 4 bases spanning the gap. The CDR3 protein is CASSFSSTDTQYF. The CDR3 nucleotides read TGTGCCAGCAGCTTTAGCAGCACAGATACGCAGTATTTT.

The V call is TRBV5-4, the J call TRBJ1-2; D ambiguous. The V end lost 2 bases, the J end lost 6 bases, and 11 bases lay between the germline ends. CDR1 is SGHNT and CDR2 is YYREEE in the germline V gene (reference sequence). This CDR3 is 13 amino acids long. For the CDR3, the DNA is TGTGCCAGCAGCTTATCACGGGAGGATGGCTACACCTTC. It encodes CASSLSREDGYTF.

The rearrangement links TRBV7-2 to TRBJ2-1; 7 positions agree with TRBD2. Germline V gene data show CDR1 as SGHTA and CDR2 as FQGNSA. With 3 bases clipped from V and 3 bases from J, the junction kept 2 bases outside the gene matches. The CDR3 is 14 amino acids. The CDR3 sequence: CASSFGDYYNEQFF. CDR3 DNA: TGTGCCAGCAGCTTTGGGGACTACTACAATGAGCAGTTCTTC.

As DNA, the CDR3 is TGTGCCAGCAGCCAGCAACAGGAGCATAATGAAAAACTGTTTTTT. This gives the protein CASSQQQEHNEKLFF. The chain carries TRBV4-2 and TRBJ1-4; possible D gene TRBD1, 5 bases. CDR3 length: 15 amino acids. Germline V CDR1 and CDR2: LGHNA, YNFKEQ. V gave up 3 bases and J gave up 4 bases, with 12 bases separating them.

This clone was recorded once. This CDR3 reads CASSEQFSNQPQHF. The CDR3 DNA is TGTGCCAGTAGTGAACAGTTTAGCAATCAGCCCCAGCATTTT. The J gene is TRBJ1-5, the V gene TRBV19; D not resolved. The CDR3 totals 14 residues. Germline V gene lookup returns CDR1 LNHDA and CDR2 SQIVND (reference sequence). Trimming removed 5 bases at V and 0 bases at J, with 8 bases between.

The chain employs TRBV10-2 and TRBJ1-1; 8 bases fit TRBD1. This CDR3 has 14 residues. V trimming: 6 bases; J trimming: 5 bases; junction bases outside the gene matches: 8. Germline CDR1 reads WSHSY; CDR2 reads SAAADI. In DNA form, the CDR3 reads TGCGCCAGCAGCCGTCCCGGGACAGGTACTGAAGCTTTCTTT. This translates into CASSRPGTGTEAFF.

This chain connects TRBV10-2 to TRBJ2-7, with D possibly being TRBD1 (6 bases). The CDR3 is made up of 14 amino acids. Germline assignment: CDR1 WSHSY and CDR2 SAAADI. Trimming took 8 bases from V and 4 from J, leaving 18 bases between them. CDR3 DNA sequence: TGCGCCAGCGGAGAAGGGGGTGTAGGGTACGAGCAGTACTTC. This gives the protein CASGEGGVGYEQYF.

This chain links TRBV5-1 with TRBJ1-5; 8 positions agree with TRBD1. CDR3 size: 16 residues. Trimming removed 0 bases from V and 1 base from J; junction bases left unmatched: 3. Per germline, CDR1 SGHRS and CDR2 YFSETQ. CDR3 coding DNA: TGCGCCAGCAGCTTGGGGGCAGGGGGCAGCAATCAGCCCCAGCATTTT. It yields the protein CASSLGAGGSNQPQHF.

The chain combines TRBV6-5 with TRBJ2-2; 9 nucleotides agree with TRBD2. The CDR3 runs to 16 residues. V lost 2 bases and J lost 6; bases outside the gene matches: 7. Germline assignment: CDR1 MNHEY and CDR2 SVGAGI. The DNA for the CDR3 is TGTGCCAGCAGTTACGCGGGAGGGAAAATCGCCGGGGAGCTGTTTTTT. Residues: CASSYAGGKIAGELFF.

The chain is built from TRBV5-5 and TRBJ2-1; 9 bases match TRBD1. The CDR3 sequence is 14 residues long. Germline CDR1 is SGHKS and CDR2 is YYEKEE (reference sequence). Trimming took 4 bases from V and 6 from J; bases not matched to a gene: 5. The CDR3 DNA reads TGTGCCAGCAGCATTTTGACAGGGGGCAATGAGCAGTTCTTC. Translating it yields CASSILTGGNEQFF.

The V gene is TRBV7-2, the J gene TRBJ2-1, with a weak D call TRBD2 (6 bases). Trimming removed 3 bases from V and 7 bases from J, with 13 bases in between. Per the germline V gene, CDR1 is SGHTA and CDR2 is FQGNSA. This CDR3 contains 14 residues. The CDR3 DNA follows: TGTGCCAGCAGCTTGGGGGGAGCGAGAAATGAGCAGTTCTTC. It translates to CASSLGGARNEQFF. The full variable domain, with the rest looked up from reference TRBV7-2 and TRBJ2-1, is GAGVSQSPSNKVTEKGKDVELRCDPISGHTALYWYRQSLGQGLEFLIYFQGNSAPDKSGLPSDRFSAERTGGSVSTLTIQRTQQEDSAVYLCASSLGGARNEQFFGPGTRLTVL.

The rearrangement links TRBV5-6 to TRBJ2-7, with 7 nucleotides matching TRBD2. J gave up 2 bases and V 4 bases, and 9 bases lay outside the gene matches. CDR3 size: 15 residues. Germline-derived CDR1 and CDR2 are SGHDT and YYEEEE. CDR3 protein: CASSMWGGKPYEQYF. The CDR3 DNA reads TGTGCCAGCAGCATGTGGGGGGGGAAACCCTACGAGCAGTACTTC.

The sample holds a few counts of this clone. This rearrangement joins TRBV11-2 to TRBJ2-3, with a weak D call TRBD1 (7 bases). Per the germline V gene, CDR1 is SGHAT and CDR2 is FQNNGV. Trimming shortened V by 8 bases and J by 2 bases, and 14 bases separated the two germline ends. This CDR3 spans 14 amino acids. The CDR3 protein is CASSRGVNTDTQYF. DNA for the CDR3: TGTGCCAGCTCCAGGGGGGTCAACACAGATACGCAGTATTTT.